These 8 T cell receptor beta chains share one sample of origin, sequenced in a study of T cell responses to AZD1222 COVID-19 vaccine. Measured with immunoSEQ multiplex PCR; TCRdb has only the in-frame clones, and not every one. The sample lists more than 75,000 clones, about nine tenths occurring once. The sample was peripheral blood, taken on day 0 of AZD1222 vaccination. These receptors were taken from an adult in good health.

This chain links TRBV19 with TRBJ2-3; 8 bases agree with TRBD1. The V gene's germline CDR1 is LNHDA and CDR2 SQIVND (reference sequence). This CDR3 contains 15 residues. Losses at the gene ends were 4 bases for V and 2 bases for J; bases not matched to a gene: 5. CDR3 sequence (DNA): TGTGCCAGTAGTACGGGGACAGGAAACACAGATACGCAGTATTTT. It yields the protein CASSTGTGNTDTQYF. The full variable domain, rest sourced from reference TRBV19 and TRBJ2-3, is DGGITQSPKYLFRKEGQNVTLSCEQNLNHDAMYWYRQDPGQGLRLIYYSQIVNDFQKGDIAEGYSVSREKKESFPLTVTSAQKNPTAFYLCASSTGTGNTDTQYFGPGTRLTVL.

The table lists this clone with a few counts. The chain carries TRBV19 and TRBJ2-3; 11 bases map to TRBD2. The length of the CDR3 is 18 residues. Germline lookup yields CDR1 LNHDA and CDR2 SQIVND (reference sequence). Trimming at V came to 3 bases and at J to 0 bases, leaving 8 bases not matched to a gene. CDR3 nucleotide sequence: TGTGCCAGTAGTATTGGGCTAGCGGGAGGCCCTAGCACAGATACGCAGTATTTT. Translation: CASSIGLAGGPSTDTQYF.

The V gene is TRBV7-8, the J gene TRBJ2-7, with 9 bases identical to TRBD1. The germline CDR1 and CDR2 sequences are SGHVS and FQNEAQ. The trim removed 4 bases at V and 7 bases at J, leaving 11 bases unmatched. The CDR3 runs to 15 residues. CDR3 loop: CASSSPGQGSREQYF. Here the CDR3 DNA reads TGTGCCAGCAGCTCACCGGGACAGGGTTCAAGGGAGCAGTACTTC.

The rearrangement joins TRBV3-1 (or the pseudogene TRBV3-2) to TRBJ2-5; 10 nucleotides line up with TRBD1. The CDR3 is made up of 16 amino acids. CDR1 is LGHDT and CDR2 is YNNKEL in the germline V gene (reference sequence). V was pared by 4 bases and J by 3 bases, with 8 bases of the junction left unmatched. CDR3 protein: CASSPGQGVFEETQYF. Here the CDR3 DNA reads TGTGCCAGCAGCCCCGGACAGGGGGTATTTGAAGAGACCCAGTACTTC.

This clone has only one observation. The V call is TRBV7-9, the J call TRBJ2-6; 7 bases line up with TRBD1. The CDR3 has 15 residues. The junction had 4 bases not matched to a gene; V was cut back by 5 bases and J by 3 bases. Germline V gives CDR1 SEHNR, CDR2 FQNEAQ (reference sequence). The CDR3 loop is CASSENRGGANVLTF. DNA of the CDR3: TGTGCCAGCAGCGAGAACAGGGGTGGGGCCAACGTCCTGACTTTC.

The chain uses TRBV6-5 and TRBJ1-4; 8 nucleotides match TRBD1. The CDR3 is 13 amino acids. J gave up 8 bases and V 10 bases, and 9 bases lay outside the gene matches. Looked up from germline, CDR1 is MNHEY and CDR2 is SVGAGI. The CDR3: CAIRTGPGEKLFF. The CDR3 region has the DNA TGTGCCATCAGGACAGGGCCAGGAGAAAAACTGTTTTTT.

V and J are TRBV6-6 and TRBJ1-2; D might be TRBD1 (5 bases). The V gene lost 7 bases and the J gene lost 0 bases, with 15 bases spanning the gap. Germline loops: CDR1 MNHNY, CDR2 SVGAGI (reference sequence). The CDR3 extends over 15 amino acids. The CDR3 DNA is TGTGCCAGCACCCTACGGGGGGGGGCTAACTATGGCTACACCTTC. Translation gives CASTLRGGANYGYTF.

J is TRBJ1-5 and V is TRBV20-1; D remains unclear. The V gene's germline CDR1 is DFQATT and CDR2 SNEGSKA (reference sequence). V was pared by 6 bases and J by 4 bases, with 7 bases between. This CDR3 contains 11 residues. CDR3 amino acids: CSAPKNQPQHF. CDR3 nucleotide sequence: TGCAGTGCCCCCAAGAATCAGCCCCAGCATTTT.